This T cell receptor beta chain appears in the sequencing data of a study of cytomegalovirus exposure and HLA in healthy donors. The study, taken as a whole, reports: The authors enumerated over 150 TCR beta chains as linked to cytomegalovirus. More clonal expansion characterized HLA-associated TCR beta chains than equally common others in a later analysis. Roughly even sequencing depth across donors was the assumption behind the presence/absence analyses.

Germline CDR1 is LNHDA and CDR2 is SQIVND (reference sequence). There are 13 residues in the CDR3. J was trimmed by 7 bases and V by 4 bases; bases with no gene match: 5. Researchers ran the PCR with 60 Vbeta and 13 Jbeta primers. Per the authors' pipeline: Counted up in a later analysis, unique TCR beta chains came to about 83 million, with about 9.9 million shared. The assay was immunoSEQ multiplex PCR, and TCRdb's table has in-frame clones only and misses some. The V and J calls and clone size were taken over from that table, and D and trimming were inferred from the DNA. The table records around 170,000 clones, approximately 83% of them present only once. Worth noting for this clone: The antigen is undetermined.

J is TRBJ2-5 and V is TRBV19, with 8 bases fitting TRBD1. This sequence originates from a woman aged 18-29 years in good health and CMV-seronegative. The sequenced sample was PBMCs. CDR3 in DNA: TGTGCCAGTAGTACGGGACAGGAGGGGACCCAGTACTTC. Translated, it gives CASSTGQEGTQYF.